Below are 7 T cell receptor beta chains sequenced from a single sample in a study of cytomegalovirus exposure and HLA in healthy donors. Amplification used 60 Vbeta primers and 13 Jbeta primers. Libraries were prepared by immunoSEQ multiplex PCR; TCRdb keeps only in-frame clonotypes and omits some of them. This repertoire shows about 200,000 clones, around 83% found once; its top ten account for 1.2% to 1.5%. Material: PBMCs. These receptors were taken from a girl between 10 and 17 years old in good health and CMV-seronegative.

Of note for this clone: Other DNA sequences of this sample code for an identical CDR3. The J gene is TRBJ1-1, the V gene TRBV7-9; D not resolved. Between the trimmed V and J ends, which lost 2 bases and 0 bases, there was a span of 7 bases. This CDR3 has 14 amino acids. Per germline, CDR1 SEHNR and CDR2 FQNEAQ (reference sequence). The CDR3 DNA sequence: TGTGCCAGCAGCTTATCGGGGATGAACACTGAAGCTTTCTTT. This sequence encodes CASSLSGMNTEAFF.

The chain employs TRBV7-9 and TRBJ1-5, with D possibly matching TRBD1 (6 bases). This CDR3 is built from 15 residues. V lost 3 bases and J lost 4, with 13 bases in between. Germline assignment: CDR1 SEHNR and CDR2 FQNEAQ (reference sequence). The CDR3 loop is CASSLGDTANQPQHF. The CDR3 DNA reads as TGTGCCAGCAGCTTGGGGGACACGGCTAATCAGCCCCAGCATTTT.

The chain couples TRBV29-1 to TRBJ2-2, with TRBD2 matching over 8 bases. This CDR3 comprises 15 residues. V lost 1 base, J lost 6 bases, and 7 bases stayed unmatched. CDR1 and CDR2 from the germline V gene are SQVTM and ANQGSEA. The CDR3 coding sequence is TGCAGCGTTGAAGTCGGGGGGGCCGGGGCCGGGGAGCTGTTTTTT. Translating it yields CSVEVGGAGAGELFF.

The gene calls are TRBV7-2 and TRBJ2-2, with 7 bases fitting TRBD1. Looked up from germline, CDR1 is SGHTA and CDR2 is FQGNSA. With V trimmed by 1 base and J by 6 bases, 5 bases remained unmatched. The CDR3 is 15 residues long. In DNA form, the CDR3 reads TGTGCCAGCAGCTTAGTTTCAGGGGGTTCCGGGGAGCTGTTTTTT. Translating gives CASSLVSGGSGELFF.

V gene TRBV9 combines with J gene TRBJ2-7, with D possibly TRBD2 on 6 matching bases. The CDR3 is made up of 15 amino acids. Trimming left V 1 base short and J 3 bases short, with 14 bases between. The germline CDR1 and CDR2 sequences are SGDLS and YYNGEE. This CDR3 is CASSVKGGGSYEQYF. The DNA for the CDR3 is TGTGCCAGCAGCGTAAAGGGAGGTGGGAGCTACGAGCAGTACTTC.

This clone was found once. V usage is TRBV5-1 and J usage is TRBJ2-4; 7 bases match TRBD1. The V segment lost 3 bases and the J segment 1 base; nucleotides outside the gene matches: 19. The germline CDR1 and CDR2 sequences are SGHRS and YFSETQ. There are 20 residues in the CDR3. The CDR3 DNA reads as TGCGCCAGCAGCTCGACCGGCCTAGGACAGGTCGTATCTGCCAAAAACATTCAGTACTTC. Protein sequence: CASSSTGLGQVVSAKNIQYF.

V is TRBV5-1 and J is TRBJ1-2; the match to TRBD1 covers 7 bases. V was clipped by 4 bases and J by 1 base; unmatched bases: 4. Germline CDR1 is SGHRS and CDR2 is YFSETQ. The CDR3 totals 14 residues. The CDR3 loop is CASSTGQDNYGYTF. The CDR3 nucleotides are TGCGCCAGCAGCACAGGACAGGATAACTATGGCTACACCTTC. Combining the CDR3 with reference TRBV5-1 and TRBJ1-2 gives the whole variable domain KAGVTQTPRYLIKTRGQQVTLSCSPISGHRSVSWYQQTPGQGLQFLFEYFSETQRNKGNFPGRFSGRQFSNSRSEMNVSTLELGDSALYLCASSTGQDNYGYTFGSGTRLTVV.